The 7 T cell receptor beta chains below all came from one sample that was sequenced in a study of cytomegalovirus exposure and HLA in healthy donors. PCR primers comprised 60 Vbeta and 13 Jbeta primers. Repertoires were generated with immunoSEQ multiplex PCR, while TCRdb's copy carries only in-frame clones and drops some. The data hold about 130,000 clones, with about four fifths observed a single time. The sample consisted of PBMCs. All receptors come from a man aged 18 to 30 in good health and CMV-seronegative.

This clone was recorded once. The V call is TRBV9, the J call TRBJ2-2; 9 bases map to TRBD1. Germline lookup yields CDR1 SGDLS and CDR2 YYNGEE. J lost 6 bases, V lost 5 bases, and 5 bases had no gene match. The CDR3 has 14 amino acids. The DNA for the CDR3 is TGTGCCAGCAGAGCGACAGGGGGGGCCGGGGAGCTGTTTTTT. Its protein is CASRATGGAGELFF. The variable domain in full, completed from reference TRBV9 and TRBJ2-2, reads DSGVTQTPKHLITATGQRVTLRCSPRSGDLSVYWYQQSLDQGLQFLIQYYNGEERAKGNILERFSAQQFPDLHSELNLSSLELGDSALYFCASRATGGAGELFFGEGSRLTVL.

In DNA, the CDR3 is TGTGCCACCAGCAGAGATGGGGGGGGAGAGGGGGTTTTAGCCAAAAACATTCAGTACTTC. It encodes CATSRDGGGEGVLAKNIQYF. V gene TRBV15 combines with J gene TRBJ2-4; tentatively, D is TRBD2 (7 bases). Germline V gene sequence: CDR1 LNHNV, CDR2 YYDKDF (reference sequence). Trimming removed 0 bases from V and 0 bases from J, with 21 bases in between. The CDR3 has 20 amino acids.

CDR3: CASSLEGVVGGYTF. CDR3 nucleotide sequence: TGCGCCAGCAGCTTGGAGGGGGTTGTCGGTGGCTACACCTTC. The rearrangement uses TRBV5-1 and TRBJ1-2, with a possible D match to TRBD1 (6 bases). Per the germline V gene, CDR1 is SGHRS and CDR2 is YFSETQ. Trimming left V 0 bases short and J 7 bases short, with 13 bases between. This CDR3 spans 14 amino acids.

The CDR3 sequence: CASSIARGRRGMGYTF. DNA of the CDR3: TGTGCCAGTAGTATCGCGAGGGGCCGCCGGGGGATGGGCTACACCTTC. V and J are TRBV19 and TRBJ1-2; possible D gene TRBD1, 5 bases. Germline CDR1 reads LNHDA; CDR2 reads SQIVND (reference sequence). The CDR3 runs 16 residues. The V and J ends lost 3 bases and 8 bases respectively, with 22 bases between them.

The chain links TRBV27 to TRBJ2-1, with 9 bases that match TRBD1. The CDR3 runs to 15 residues. CDR1 and CDR2 from the germline V gene are MNHEY and SMNVEV (reference sequence). V was pared by 6 bases and J by 5 bases, with 8 bases of the junction left unmatched. The CDR3 sequence is CASSVGTGFDNEQFF. CDR3 coding DNA: TGTGCCAGCAGCGTCGGGACAGGGTTCGACAATGAGCAGTTCTTC.

V and J are TRBV2 and TRBJ2-7; D is possibly TRBD2 (7 bases). V was shortened by 7 bases and J by 6 bases, with 22 bases between the two germline ends. The CDR3 is 15 amino acids. CDR1 and CDR2 (germline): SNHLY, FYNNEI. CDR3 in DNA: TGTGCCAGCAACTCCGAGAGGGGGGGGGCTCGCGAGCAGTACTTC. Amino acid sequence: CASNSERGGAREQYF. The variable domain in full, with the rest retrieved from reference TRBV2 and TRBJ2-7, is EPEVTQTPSHQVTQMGQEVILRCVPISNHLYFYWYRQILGQKVEFLVSFYNNEISEKSEIFDDQFSVERPDGSNFTLKIRSTKLEDSAMYFCASNSERGGAREQYFGPGTRLTVT.

CDR3 DNA sequence: TGTGCCACCACCACCGGGACAGGGAGGGGCTACACCTTC. As protein: CATTTGTGRGYTF. The rearrangement links TRBV15 to TRBJ1-2; 9 bases agree with TRBD1. J was trimmed by 8 bases and V by 7 bases; bases with no gene match: 8. The germline V gene encodes CDR1 LNHNV and CDR2 YYDKDF (reference sequence). The CDR3 sequence is 13 residues long.